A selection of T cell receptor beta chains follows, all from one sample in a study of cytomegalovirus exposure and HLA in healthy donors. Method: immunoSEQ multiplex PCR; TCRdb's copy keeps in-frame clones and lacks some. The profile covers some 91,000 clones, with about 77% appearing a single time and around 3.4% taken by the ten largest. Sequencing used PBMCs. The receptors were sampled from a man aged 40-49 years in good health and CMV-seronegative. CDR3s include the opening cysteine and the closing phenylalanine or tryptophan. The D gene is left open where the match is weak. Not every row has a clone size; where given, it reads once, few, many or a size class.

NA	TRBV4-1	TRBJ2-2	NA	CASSQDSTRAGELFF	TGCGCCAGCAGCCAAGATTCGACTAGGGCCGGGGAGCTGTTTTTT
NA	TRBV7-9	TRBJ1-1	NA	CSSSSSGIGAFF	TGTTCCAGCAGCTCGAGCGGGATTGGAGCTTTCTTT
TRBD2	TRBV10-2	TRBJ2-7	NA	CASRLTSGVSYEQYF	TGCGCCAGCAGACTGACTAGCGGAGTCTCCTACGAGCAGTACTTC
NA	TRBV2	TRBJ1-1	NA	CASSGRGNTEAFF	TGTGCCAGCAGTGGCAGGGGGAACACTGAAGCTTTCTTT
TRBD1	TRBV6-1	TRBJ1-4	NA	CASGTGATNEKLFF	TGTGCCAGCGGGACAGGCGCAACTAATGAAAAACTGTTTTTT
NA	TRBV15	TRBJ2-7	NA	CATSIGGGEQYF	TGTGCCACCAGCATCGGCGGCGGCGAGCAGTACTTC
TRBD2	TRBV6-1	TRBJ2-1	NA	CASSGTSGGRSYNEQFF	TGTGCCAGCAGTGGGACTAGCGGCGGACGCTCCTACAATGAGCAGTTCTTC
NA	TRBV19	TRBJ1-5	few	CASSMDRGVQPQHF	TGTGCCAGTAGTATGGACAGAGGGGTCCAGCCCCAGCATTTT
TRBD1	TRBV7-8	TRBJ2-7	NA	CASSFGQGSYEQYF	TGTGCCAGCAGCTTCGGACAGGGCTCCTACGAGCAGTACTTC
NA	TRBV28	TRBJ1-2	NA	CASSPTAYGYTF	TGTGCCAGCAGTCCAACAGCTTATGGCTACACCTTC